This T cell receptor beta chain was recovered during a study of CD8+ T cells in alopecia areata. Deletions cut 2 bases from V and 6 bases from J, with 5 bases between. CDR1 is SQVTM, CDR2 ANQGSEA, per germline. The CDR3 has 11 residues. RNA, once extracted, was reverse transcribed into cDNA for use as the sequencing template. Clones were read by immunoSEQ multiplex PCR, and TCRdb kept only the in-frame ones, dropping some. The sample includes about 190,000 clones, roughly three fifths of them seen just once. General study findings and limits: Patients showed less clear TCR sequence sharing than mice, possibly partly because of HLA diversity.

Documented treatment: oral pan-JAK inhibitor, 5-10 mg twice daily. Individuals with alopecia areata gave both lesional scalp punch biopsies and peripheral blood for collection. As to this clone: Its specificity is unknown. In the same sample, other DNA sequences code for this CDR3.

Sequenced material: CD4+ T cells sorted from blood, taken at week 4, from a patient treated with tofacitinib. This TCR was recovered from a human donor with alopecia areata. J is TRBJ2-1 and V is TRBV29-1; unclear D gene. The CDR3 region is CSVEPGNEQFF. CDR3 in DNA: TGCAGCGTTGAACCAGGCAATGAGCAGTTCTTC.